The entry below gives a single TCR beta chain sequence along with its context. In its sample, this clone was seen a few times. It has no known antigen specificity. No much larger clone exists at a distance of one base, and base qualities are not known. This record comes from a study of CD8+ T cells in alopecia areata (dated 2018 in TCRdb). General notes on the study: High-throughput TCRbeta sequencing was used to examine T cell clonal expansion in alopecia areata in both the C3H/HeJ mouse model and human patients. Scalp tissue and sorted CD4+ and CD8+ peripheral blood T cells from patchy and totalis/universalis alopecia areata patients and from healthy controls were covered by human TCRbeta sequencing. Scalp clonality was compared across normal scalp (n=4), patchy alopecia areata scalp (n=8), and alopecia totalis/universalis scalp (n=8). RNA was extracted with the PAXgene miRNA kit for fixed scalp, the miRNeasy kit for PBMCs, and the RNeasy kit for mouse skin. Amplification of TCRbeta CDR3 regions was done by immunoSEQ multiplex PCR using 35 Vbeta forward primers and 13 Jbeta reverse primers. The investigation overall reported the following: Unlike mouse skin, where gammadelta T cells dominate, normal human skin contains resident alphabeta T cells that get sequenced too, which complicates analysis of the scalp TCR repertoire. Compared with mice, TCR sequences shared between patients were less clear, possibly partly because of HLA diversity across the patient population. Compared with normal scalp, lesional scalp had higher clonality and more expanded CD8+ clones, particularly in alopecia totalis/universalis, a pattern that suggests antigenic drive.

V lost 7 bases and J lost 0 bases; the stretch between them is 12 bases long. Including the terminal cysteine and phenylalanine, the CDR3 comprises 14 residues. Kept here is only the CDR3 DNA, which spans 42 bases and is read in frame from base 1. From alopecia areata patients, peripheral blood was collected along with lesional scalp punch biopsies. PBMCs were separated by density centrifugation and stained for CD3, CD4 and CD8, after which CD4+ and CD8+ T cells were sorted on a FACSAria. The untreated alopecia areata patients were recruited through a multicenter biomarker study. Blood CD8+ T cells from about 5 biomarker-study patients were further sorted into NKG2D-low and NKG2D-high fractions. The protocol used for the library was the immunoSEQ multiplex PCR assay. RNA was extracted from all samples and reverse transcribed into cDNA as template for TCR sequencing. First-strand cDNA was synthesized using SuperScript III with a 2:1 mix of oligo-dT and random hexamers. A synthetic immune receptor repertoire was used to measure amplification bias, and any remaining bias was corrected computationally. Concerning the study's data processing: After raw reads were preprocessed to remove errors, the CDR3 was defined following IMGT conventions as running from the conserved cysteine to phenylalanine. Clonality was computed by normalizing Shannon entropy by log2 of the number of productive unique TCRs and subtracting the result from 1. Whether each scalp clone was CD4 or CD8 was inferred by checking scalp TCRbeta sequences against the CD4 and CD8 repertoires from sorted blood. TCRdb limited this immuneACCESS table to in-frame rearrangements with V and J called. A share of clones is missing; checked studies link under half to unresolved V genes, and the rest is unexplained. That table is the source of V, J and clone size, and D and trimming were worked out from the DNA. Across this sample there are 50,000 to 70,000 clones, with 44% seen only once. The top ten clonotypes cover roughly 51% of the sample.

This receptor was obtained from a human donor with alopecia areata. This sequence uses TRBV23-1 and TRBJ1-2; the D region possibly corresponds to TRBD1 (5 bases align). TRBV23-1 is sorted into the ORF group, with uncertain function. Material: NKG2D-low CD8+ T cells sorted from blood. Taken with the paper, the label for cell subset or site translates to: sorted CD8+ NKG2D-low blood T cells. The nucleotide sequence reads as follows: TGCGCCAGCAACCGACAGCCAACTAACTATGGCTACACCTTC. This sequence encodes CASNRQPTNYGYTF.